A selection of T cell receptor beta chains follows, all from one sample in a study of PD-1 blockade in classical Hodgkin lymphoma. Produced via immunoSEQ multiplex PCR; TCRdb's table is partial and in-frame only. The sample contains tens of thousands of clones, approximately 92% of which appear only once. Sequencing was performed on CD4+ T cells from blood, taken at baseline. The receptors originated from a human donor with classical Hodgkin lymphoma. CDR3s include the opening cysteine and the closing phenylalanine or tryptophan. D genes are given only for firm matches. A clone size is listed for some rows: how often the clone was seen (once, few, many), or a class if it is expanded.

v_gene	abundance	d_gene	j_gene	CDR3nt	CDR3aa
TRBV28	-	-	TRBJ2-7	TGTGCCAGCAGTTTACCCCGCGGACTACCATACGAGCAGTACTTC	CASSLPRGLPYEQYF
TRBV5-1	-	-	TRBJ1-4	TGCGCCAGCAGCGAAGGAAATGAAAAACTGTTTTTT	CASSEGNEKLFF
TRBV7-7	few	TRBD2	TRBJ2-2	TGTGCCAGCAGCCAGACTAGCGGGATAACCGGGGAGCTGTTTTTT	CASSQTSGITGELFF
TRBV5-4	-	-	TRBJ2-7	TGTGCCAGCAGCTTGGACTCTCAGGTCGAGCAGTACTTC	CASSLDSQVEQYF
TRBV6-1	-	-	TRBJ1-5	TGTGCCAGCAGTGCCCTAAGGGGGCCCCAGCATTTT	CASSALRGPQHF
TRBV18	-	-	TRBJ2-7	TGTGCCAGCTCGCCGGACAACGAGCAGTACTTC	CASSPDNEQYF
TRBV10-3	-	TRBD2	TRBJ2-7	TGTGCCATCAGTGAGCGCCCAAAGATGGCGGGAGGGTCCTACGAGCAGTACTTC	CAISERPKMAGGSYEQYF
TRBV13	-	-	TRBJ2-7	TGTGCCAGCAGCTCGTCAAGGAGAGCCTCCTACGAGCAGTACTTC	CASSSSRRASYEQYF
TRBV28	once	TRBD1	TRBJ1-1	TGTGCCAGCAACATACAGGGGAAGACTGAAGCTTTCTTT	CASNIQGKTEAFF
TRBV4-1	once	TRBD1	TRBJ2-4	TGCGCCAGCAGCCCTAGGACAGGGAGATACATTCAGTACTTC	CASSPRTGRYIQYF
TRBV13	-	-	TRBJ1-4	TGTGCCAGCAGCCGGGACGGAACGGTTGCAACTAATGAAAAACTGTTTTTT	CASSRDGTVATNEKLFF
TRBV30	-	-	TRBJ1-6	TGTGCCTGGAGGCTGGCGGCGGCACCCCTCCACTTT	CAWRLAAAPLHF
TRBV6-5	once	-	TRBJ1-4	TGTGCCAGCAGCTCCCTCGGGTCAACTAATGAAAAACTGTTTTTT	CASSSLGSTNEKLFF
TRBV11-1	-	-	TRBJ1-3	TGTGCCAGCCGGAGGTCCAGGGAACGATGGTCTGGAAACACCATATATTTT	CASRRSRERWSGNTIYF
TRBV29-1	-	-	TRBJ2-2	TGCAGCGTTGACAGGAACGGGGAGCTGTTTTTT	CSVDRNGELFF
TRBV27	-	-	TRBJ1-4	TGTGCCAGCAGTTTGACCTACGGGACACAGAATGAAAAACTGTTTTTT	CASSLTYGTQNEKLFF
TRBV7-2	-	TRBD2	TRBJ2-7	TGTGCCAGCAGCTTCACTAGCGGATACTACGAGCAGTACTTC	CASSFTSGYYEQYF
TRBV10-2	-	TRBD1	TRBJ1-5	TGCGCCAGCAGGGGAATCGGGACAGGGGAGAGGGCCCAGCATTTT	CASRGIGTGERAQHF
TRBV5-1	-	-	TRBJ1-2	TGCGCCAGCAGCTTTATAAGTGGGGAATATGGCTACACCTTC	CASSFISGEYGYTF
TRBV5-6	-	-	TRBJ1-4	TGTGCCAGCAGCAGATGGACAGTGGGGATTGAAAAACTGTTTTTT	CASSRWTVGIEKLFF
TRBV30	-	TRBD1	TRBJ2-1	TGTGCCTGCCCGAGACAGGGGGCTTACAATGAGCAGTTCTTC	CACPRQGAYNEQFF
TRBV30	once	-	TRBJ2-7	TGTGCCTGGAGTGTTGTCCCTTTCTACGAGCAGTACTTC	CAWSVVPFYEQYF
TRBV19	-	-	TRBJ1-1	TGTGCCAGTGGCTACATGAACACTGAAGCTTTCTTT	CASGYMNTEAFF
TRBV5-6	-	TRBD1	TRBJ2-2	TGTGCCAGCACCCACCGGACAGGGATCACCGGGGAGCTGTTTTTT	CASTHRTGITGELFF
TRBV4-1	-	-	TRBJ2-1	TGCGCCAGCAGACAAACGCAAGCCTACAATGAGCAGTTCTTC	CASRQTQAYNEQFF
TRBV6-1	-	-	TRBJ2-1	TGTGCCAGCAGTAAGGGGGGGTACAATGAGCAGTTCTTC	CASSKGGYNEQFF
TRBV2	-	-	TRBJ1-1	TGTGCCAGCAGTTCCCAACAGTTTACTCTAGGTGGCACTGAAGCTTTCTTT	CASSSQQFTLGGTEAFF
TRBV18	once	TRBD2	TRBJ2-3	TGTGCCAGCTCACCAGGACTAGCGGGAAACACAGATACGCAGTATTTT	CASSPGLAGNTDTQYF
TRBV11-3	-	-	TRBJ1-3	TGTGCCAGCAGCTCCAGGGTTGGAAACACCATATATTTT	CASSSRVGNTIYF
TRBV5-1	-	-	TRBJ2-3	TGCGCCAGCAGCTTATGGGAGCCAGATACGCAGTATTTT	CASSLWEPDTQYF
TRBV2	-	-	TRBJ2-5	TGTGCCAGCAGGGCTAGCCAAGAGACCCAGTACTTC	CASRASQETQYF
TRBV30	-	-	TRBJ1-5	TGTGCCTGGAGCCCCGGCGGAATCAAGCCCCAGCATTTT	CAWSPGGIKPQHF
TRBV11-1	-	-	TRBJ2-3	TGTGCCAGCAGCTTAGGGCAGGGGACAGATACGCAGTATTTT	CASSLGQGTDTQYF
TRBV10-3	-	TRBD2	TRBJ2-3	TGTGCCATCAGTGGGGGGGCTACTAGCGGGAGGGATAGCACAGATACGCAGTATTTT	CAISGGATSGRDSTDTQYF
TRBV29-1	-	TRBD2	TRBJ2-1	TGCAGCGCTGGGGGGGGGTTAAACAATGAGCAGTTCTTC	CSAGGGLNNEQFF
TRBV5-1	-	TRBD1	TRBJ1-4	TGCGCCAGCAGCCTACTAGGACAGGGGGCCAATGAAAAACTGTTTTTT	CASSLLGQGANEKLFF
TRBV19	-	-	TRBJ1-5	TGTGCCAGTTCCGACGGATTTAGCAATCAGCCCCAGCATTTT	CASSDGFSNQPQHF
TRBV30	few	-	TRBJ1-2	TGTGCCTGGTCCTCGGTGCAGGGGAGGTCCTATGGCTACACCTTC	CAWSSVQGRSYGYTF
TRBV19	-	-	TRBJ2-2	TGTGCCAGTAGTAGGAACAGGGAGTCCGGGGAGCTGTTTTTT	CASSRNRESGELFF
TRBV9	-	TRBD2	TRBJ2-7	TGTGCCAGCAGCGTAGGGGCGGGAGGCCCTTTCAGCTCCTACGAGCAGTACTTC	CASSVGAGGPFSSYEQYF
TRBV5-1	-	TRBD2	TRBJ2-1	TGCGCCAGCAGCCAGCTCGGACTAGCGGGTACTATTAATGAGCAGTTCTTC	CASSQLGLAGTINEQFF
TRBV2	-	-	TRBJ2-2	TGTGCCAGCAGGAGGGCCGGGAACACCGGGGAGCTGTTTTTT	CASRRAGNTGELFF
TRBV15	once	-	TRBJ2-1	TGTGCCACCAGCAGAGAGCCTCGCGGACCAGAGCAGTTCTTC	CATSREPRGPEQFF
TRBV5-1	-	-	TRBJ2-7	TGCGCCAGCAGTCCCCAGAGCTCCTACGAGCAGTACTTC	CASSPQSSYEQYF
TRBV19	-	-	TRBJ1-1	TGTGCCAGTATCGGGGGGGCGTATGACACTGAAGCTTTCTTT	CASIGGAYDTEAFF
TRBV18	-	TRBD1	TRBJ1-1	TGTGCCAGCTCACGCTTCCAGGGGGACGAAGCTTTCTTT	CASSRFQGDEAFF
TRBV7-9	few	TRBD1	TRBJ1-2	TGTGCCAGCAGCACCCGGACAGGGGGACGTGGCTACACCTTC	CASSTRTGGRGYTF
TRBV28	-	-	TRBJ1-1	TGTGCCAGCAGCTGGGGACGGATTATATTTGAAGCTTTCTTT	CASSWGRIIFEAFF
TRBV27	-	-	TRBJ2-7	TGTGCCAGCAGTTTCCGAGTTTCCTACGAGCAGTACTTC	CASSFRVSYEQYF
TRBV11-2	once	-	TRBJ2-5	TGTGCCAGCAGCCCCGTGGGAACTCCCCAAGAGACCCAGTACTTC	CASSPVGTPQETQYF
TRBV7-2	-	-	TRBJ2-5	TGTGCCAGCAGCTTCGCAGTTCAAGAGACCCAGTACTTC	CASSFAVQETQYF
TRBV25-1	-	TRBD1	TRBJ1-6	TGTGCCAGCAGTGTAACCGGGACAGTCAATTCACCCCTCCACTTT	CASSVTGTVNSPLHF
TRBV30	few	-	TRBJ1-4	TGTGCCTGGAGCCCGGGACGGCCTAATGAAAAACTGTTTTTT	CAWSPGRPNEKLFF
TRBV2	-	TRBD1	TRBJ2-2	TGTGCCAGCAGCGAACAGGGGGGCCCTCCGAAGACCGGGGAGCTGTTTTTT	CASSEQGGPPKTGELFF
TRBV5-1	once	-	TRBJ2-1	TGCGCCAGCAGCCTTGATGGGGGGTCCTACAATGAGCAGTTCTTC	CASSLDGGSYNEQFF
TRBV5-1	-	TRBD2	TRBJ2-1	TGCGCCAGCAGCTGGACTAGCGGGGCATACAATGAGCAGTTCTTC	CASSWTSGAYNEQFF
TRBV6-1	-	-	TRBJ1-2	TGTGCCAGCAGACATGTCCTCCCCTATGGCTACACCTTC	CASRHVLPYGYTF
TRBV5-1	once	-	TRBJ1-1	TGCGCCAGCAGCCAGGGATGGGGAACTGAAGCTTTCTTT	CASSQGWGTEAFF
TRBV19	-	-	TRBJ1-5	TGTGCCAGTAAAACGAGCAAGGGCAATCAGCCCCAGCATTTT	CASKTSKGNQPQHF
TRBV9	-	-	TRBJ2-7	TGTGCCAGCAGCGTAGCAGCAGGGGCTGCTTACGAGCAGTACTTC	CASSVAAGAAYEQYF